This TCR beta chain was obtained from a study of lymphopenia after photon versus proton radiotherapy. Sequencing was performed with immunoSEQ multiplex PCR; in TCRdb, only in-frame clones are kept and a portion is missing. The data show some 28,000 clones, approximately 85% seen once. J was trimmed by 8 bases and V by 3 bases; bases with no gene match: 10. The CDR3 covers 15 residues. Per germline, CDR1 SGDLS and CDR2 YYNGEE. The specimen comprised peripheral blood, sampled from a patient treated with photon-based radiotherapy. The chain has TRBV9 and TRBJ2-1, with TRBD2 identical over 8 bases. This receptor was identified in a man between 45 and 60 years old with gastric cancer. CDR3 nucleotide sequence: TGTGCCAGCAGCGCCGGACGGCGGGGGGTGGATGAGCAGTTCTTC. Its protein is CASSAGRRGVDEQFF. Full variable domain (outside the CDR3, taken from reference TRBV9 and TRBJ2-1): DSGVTQTPKHLITATGQRVTLRCSPRSGDLSVYWYQQSLDQGLQFLIQYYNGEERAKGNILERFSAQQFPDLHSELNLSSLELGDSALYFCASSAGRRGVDEQFFGPGTRLTVL.